What follows are 32 T cell receptor beta chains derived from one specimen sequenced in a study of blood T cell repertoires in COVID-19 (dated by TCRdb to 2020 to 2022). Library preparation used the immunoSEQ multiplex PCR assay. In its TCRdb copy, this immuneACCESS table keeps in-frame sequences only and misses some clones. Where compared with another copy, unresolved V genes explain less than half of these, and the others have no known cause. The sample has 150,000 to 200,000 clones on record, approximately 86% of them singletons. Approximately 6.5% of the sample rests with the top ten. Sequencing input: peripheral blood. Every receptor here comes from a woman of 80 years or more in a cohort sampled during active or convalescent COVID-19.

This clone appeared a single time. This sequence joins TRBV18 and TRBJ2-2; TRBD2 is a possible D gene (5 bases). This CDR3 has 15 amino acids. The V end lost 8 bases, the J end lost 0 bases, and 13 bases lay between the germline ends. Germline CDR1 reads KGHSH; CDR2 reads LQKENI. DNA for the CDR3: TGTGCCAGCGCAAGAGGGTTTACGAACACCGGGGAGCTGTTTTTT. Its translation is CASARGFTNTGELFF.

The chain carries TRBV10-3 and TRBJ1-1; D gene ambiguous. The germline V and J ends were trimmed by 8 bases and 2 bases, with 12 bases remaining between them. The CDR3 has 13 amino acids. Germline-derived CDR1 and CDR2 are ENHRY and SYGVKD. The CDR3 bases are TGTGCCATCGGGAGCCTACCAAACACTGAAGCTTTCTTT. Its protein product is CAIGSLPNTEAFF.

The sample holds a few counts of this clone. This chain links TRBV2 with TRBJ1-1; a weak D match, TRBD1 (6 bases). The CDR3 is 13 amino acids. From germline, CDR1 is SNHLY and CDR2 FYNNEI. Between the trimmed V and J ends, which lost 2 bases and 6 bases, there was a span of 10 bases. CDR3 DNA sequence: TGTGCCAGCAGTGAACTAGGGGGGGCTGAAGCTTTCTTT. It encodes CASSELGGAEAFF.

V gene TRBV5-4 combines with J gene TRBJ2-1, with TRBD2 matching 14 bases. CDR1 and CDR2 from the germline V gene are SGHNT and YYREEE (reference sequence). The V and J ends lost 4 bases and 6 bases, in that order; junction bases with no gene match: 3. CDR3 length equals 15 residues. CDR3 nucleotide sequence: TGTGCCAGCAGCGATGGGACTAGCGGGAGCAATGAGCAGTTCTTC. Translating it yields CASSDGTSGSNEQFF.

This clone has only one observation. V and J are TRBV5-6 and TRBJ2-5; weak D call: TRBD2 (7 bases). From germline, CDR1 is SGHDT and CDR2 YYEEEE. The CDR3 totals 15 residues. Deletions cut 0 bases from V and 7 bases from J, with 16 bases between. The DNA for the CDR3 is TGTGCCAGCAGCTTGGAGGGCCGGGGGGCTGGGACCCAGTACTTC. Translation gives CASSLEGRGAGTQYF. Using reference TRBV5-6 and TRBJ2-5 for the parts outside the CDR3, the full variable domain is DAGVTQSPTHLIKTRGQQVTLRCSPKSGHDTVSWYQQALGQGPQFIFQYYEEEERQRGNFPDRFSGHQFPNYSSELNVNALLLGDSALYLCASSLEGRGAGTQYFGPGTRLLVL.

The chain combines TRBV11-3 with TRBJ2-7; TRBD2 aligns across 14 bases. The germline V gene encodes CDR1 SGHNT and CDR2 YENEEA. Unmatched junction bases numbered 7, after V lost 5 bases and J lost 4 bases. This CDR3 comprises 16 residues. CDR3 loop: CASSPPGLAGVYEQYV. CDR3 DNA sequence: TGTGCCAGCAGCCCCCCGGGACTAGCGGGAGTTTACGAGCAGTACGTC.

This chain joins TRBV7-6 and TRBJ2-6; no reliable D call. Germline V lookup: CDR1 SGHVS, CDR2 FNYEAQ. The CDR3 contains 16 residues. V shed 1 base and J shed 2 bases, with 9 bases lying between them. CDR3 loop: CASSLGSPAGANVLTF. As DNA, the CDR3 is TGTGCCAGCAGCTTAGGATCACCAGCTGGGGCCAACGTCCTGACTTTC.

The chain carries TRBV5-1 and TRBJ2-7, with 9 bases that match TRBD2. The CDR3 sequence is 17 residues long. V lost 5 bases to trimming and J lost 0 bases; unmatched junction nucleotides: 12. Germline loops: CDR1 SGHRS, CDR2 YFSETQ. The CDR3 region is CASSYDSGGLRSYEQYF. CDR3 bases: TGCGCCAGCAGTTACGATAGCGGGGGACTTCGCTCCTACGAGCAGTACTTC.

The rearrangement uses TRBV28 and TRBJ2-7; D possibly corresponds to TRBD2 (6 bases). Between the trimmed V and J ends, which lost 7 bases and 2 bases, there was a span of 12 bases. Germline lookup yields CDR1 MDHEN and CDR2 SYDVKM. The CDR3 extends over 13 amino acids. The CDR3 DNA is TGTGCCAGCACGGGAGCGGGTCCCTACGAGCAGTACTTC. It translates to CASTGAGPYEQYF.

In this sample, this clone turned up a few times. This chain joins TRBV18 and TRBJ2-1, with TRBD2 identical over 9 bases. Germline V CDR1 and CDR2: KGHSH, LQKENI. This CDR3 is 14 amino acids long. Trimming took 3 bases from V and 4 from J; bases not matched to a gene: 1. The CDR3 reads CASSPSGGYNEQFF. In DNA, the CDR3 is TGTGCCAGCTCACCGAGCGGGGGGTACAATGAGCAGTTCTTC. Looking up the rest from reference TRBV18 and TRBJ2-1 gives the full variable domain: NAGVMQNPRHLVRRRGQEARLRCSPMKGHSHVYWYRQLPEEGLKFMVYLQKENIIDESGMPKERFSAEFPKEGPSILRIQQVVRGDSAAYFCASSPSGGYNEQFFGPGTRLTVL.

The J gene is TRBJ2-3, the V gene TRBV7-9; 8 bases fit TRBD2. This CDR3 spans 16 amino acids. Trimming took 0 bases from V and 3 from J; bases not matched to a gene: 5. Germline V gene sequence: CDR1 SEHNR, CDR2 FQNEAQ (reference sequence). As DNA, the CDR3 is TGTGCCAGCAGCTTAGCTTTACTAGCGGCTACAGATACGCAGTATTTT. This encodes CASSLALLAATDTQYF.

The chain carries TRBV7-8 and TRBJ2-3, with D maybe TRBD1 (7 bases). Germline assignment: CDR1 SGHVS and CDR2 FQNEAQ. The CDR3 is 14 residues long. Trimming cost V 7 bases and J 7 bases, with 18 bases left between them. CDR3 coding DNA: TGTGCCAGCATCCTAGCGCGGACAGGCCATACGCAGTATTTT. It codes for CASILARTGHTQYF.

The CDR3 DNA sequence: TGTGCCAGCAGCGTAGCGGTGGATGGCAGGGGGGGCTACACCTTC. Translation: CASSVAVDGRGGYTF. This rearrangement joins TRBV9 to TRBJ1-2; 7 bases line up with TRBD1. There are 15 residues in the CDR3. Germline V gene sequence: CDR1 SGDLS, CDR2 YYNGEE. Losses at the gene ends were 0 bases for V and 8 bases for J; bases not matched to a gene: 10. The variable domain in full, with the rest retrieved from reference TRBV9 and TRBJ1-2, is DSGVTQTPKHLITATGQRVTLRCSPRSGDLSVYWYQQSLDQGLQFLIQYYNGEERAKGNILERFSAQQFPDLHSELNLSSLELGDSALYFCASSVAVDGRGGYTFGSGTRLTVV.

The rearrangement joins TRBV2 to TRBJ1-1; D is possibly TRBD1 (5 bases). This CDR3 spans 13 amino acids. The V gene lost 4 bases and the J gene lost 6 bases, with 12 bases spanning the gap. Looked up from germline, CDR1 is SNHLY and CDR2 is FYNNEI. The CDR3, as DNA: TGTGCCAGCAGTGCATCGGGGGAGGCTGAAGCTTTCTTT. It specifies CASSASGEAEAFF.

The chain is built from TRBV27 and TRBJ1-5; no reliable D call. The germline V gene has CDR1 MNHEY and CDR2 SMNVEV (reference sequence). With 4 bases removed from V and 3 bases from J, the gap between germline ends came to 10 bases. The CDR3 is made up of 14 amino acids. In nucleotides, the CDR3 is TGTGCCAGCAGTTCCAGGTTTTCCAATCAGCCCCAGCATTTT. It is translated as CASSSRFSNQPQHF.

The chain recombines TRBV6-5 with TRBJ2-5; no clear D. Deletions cut 0 bases from V and 1 base from J, with 6 bases between. Germline CDR1 and CDR2: MNHEY and SVGAGI. The CDR3 loop spans 14 amino acids. Here the CDR3 DNA reads TGTGCCAGCAGTTACTCGGCGGCCCAAGAGACCCAGTACTTC. It yields the protein CASSYSAAQETQYF.

This clone came up once. The V call is TRBV25-1, the J call TRBJ2-3, with TRBD2 matching over 13 bases. This CDR3 has 16 amino acids. V dropped 3 bases and J dropped 4; count of bases not matched to a gene: 4. The germline CDR1 and CDR2 sequences are MGHDK and SYGVNS. Here the CDR3 reads CASSDRTSGSPDTQYF. Written as DNA, the CDR3 is TGTGCCAGCAGTGACAGGACTAGCGGGAGTCCAGATACGCAGTATTTT.

The DNA of the CDR3 is TGTGCCAGCAGCTTATCAGGGAATAGCAATCAGCCCCAGCATTTT. Amino acid sequence: CASSLSGNSNQPQHF. The chain employs TRBV7-6 and TRBJ1-5, with D possibly TRBD1 on 5 matching bases. V dropped 2 bases and J dropped 0 bases, with 8 bases sitting between them. The CDR3 covers 15 residues. Germline-derived CDR1 and CDR2 are SGHVS and FNYEAQ.

The chain couples TRBV11-2 to TRBJ1-2; 7 nucleotides match TRBD1. The junction had 14 bases not matched to a gene; V was cut back by 3 bases and J by 4 bases. Germline CDR1 is SGHAT and CDR2 is FQNNGV. The CDR3 contains 17 residues. The CDR3 sequence is CASSFLMDRLQVYGYTF. In DNA, the CDR3 is TGTGCCAGCAGCTTCCTGATGGACAGGCTGCAAGTCTATGGCTACACCTTC.

The rearrangement links TRBV28 to TRBJ1-1; D remains ambiguous. The germline V gene has CDR1 MDHEN and CDR2 SYDVKM. Trimming removed 6 bases at V and 5 bases at J, with 19 bases between. The CDR3 loop spans 15 amino acids. CDR3 in DNA: TGTGCCAGCAGCCCCAGCTTCGGGATTGGGACTGAAGCTTTCTTT. This gives the protein CASSPSFGIGTEAFF.

V gene TRBV4-3 combines with J gene TRBJ1-1, with a tentative D call TRBD1 (5 bases). Germline assignment: CDR1 LGHNA and CDR2 YSLEER. CDR3 length: 14 amino acids. The ends were cut back, 1 base at V and 6 bases at J, with 12 bases in the middle. CDR3 protein: CASSQGGDLAEAFF. The CDR3 DNA follows: TGCGCCAGCAGCCAAGGGGGGGATCTCGCTGAAGCTTTCTTT.

The chain recombines TRBV7-7 with TRBJ2-7, with D maybe TRBD2 (6 bases). The CDR3 loop spans 19 amino acids. Germline assignment: CDR1 SSHAT and CDR2 FNYEAQ (reference sequence). Deletions cut 3 bases from V and 1 base from J, with 25 bases between. In DNA, the CDR3 is TGTGCCAGCAGCTTCGGAGGGAATTGGACGGGAGATGTTTCCTACGAGCAGTACGTC. Amino acid sequence: CASSFGGNWTGDVSYEQYV.

The chain links TRBV3-1 (or the pseudogene TRBV3-2) to TRBJ1-3, with 7 bases identical to TRBD1. The germline V gene encodes CDR1 LGHDT and CDR2 YNNKEL (reference sequence). This CDR3 has 16 amino acids. Trimming took 4 bases from V and 0 from J; bases not matched to a gene: 6. CDR3 bases: TGTGCCAGCAGCCCGAACTGGGACAGCTCTGGAAACACCATATATTTT. It codes for CASSPNWDSSGNTIYF.

The chain combines TRBV18 with TRBJ1-5, with D unclear. This CDR3 region has 13 residues. V was cut by 4 bases and J by 5 bases, with 9 bases left in between. Germline values: CDR1 KGHSH, CDR2 LQKENI. Written as DNA, the CDR3 is TGTGCCAGCTCACGTATGCGGGATCAGCCCCAGCATTTT. Protein sequence: CASSRMRDQPQHF.

J is TRBJ1-1 and V is TRBV7-2; 7 nucleotides line up with TRBD1. The length of the CDR3 is 14 residues. J was trimmed by 4 bases and V by 5 bases; bases with no gene match: 7. Germline V gives CDR1 SGHTA, CDR2 FQGNSA. The CDR3 region has the DNA TGTGCCAGCAGCCCCGACAGGGTTGGCACTGAAGCTTTCTTT. As protein: CASSPDRVGTEAFF.

The DNA of the CDR3 is TGTGCCAGCAGATCCGACAGGGGCACTGAAGCTTTCTTT. Translated: CASRSDRGTEAFF. The rearrangement uses TRBV27 and TRBJ1-1; TRBD1 matches 8 bases. Trimming took 6 bases from V and 4 from J; bases not matched to a gene: 4. The germline gives CDR1 MNHEY, CDR2 SMNVEV (reference sequence). The CDR3 is made up of 13 amino acids.

The CDR3 nucleotides are TGTGCCTGGAGTCCCTTAAACCAGTGGAATTCACCCCTCCACTTT. As protein: CAWSPLNQWNSPLHF. V and J are TRBV30 and TRBJ1-6; D remains ambiguous. Trimming removed 2 bases at V and 7 bases at J, with 15 bases between. CDR1 is GTSNPN, CDR2 SVGIG, per germline (reference sequence). CDR3 length equals 15 residues.

This rearrangement joins TRBV4-1 to TRBJ1-6, with D perhaps matching TRBD1 (6 bases). Germline CDR1 and CDR2: MGHRA and YSYEKL. V lost 0 bases, J lost 6 bases, and 12 bases lay in between. The CDR3 has 16 residues. DNA for the CDR3: TGCGCCAGCAGCCAAGATGGGGGCCGGGGTAATTCACCCCTCCACTTT. It translates to CASSQDGGRGNSPLHF.

This clone was counted a single time. The V gene is TRBV6-1, the J gene TRBJ2-3, with D possibly being TRBD2 (6 bases). The germline V gene has CDR1 MNHNS and CDR2 SASEGT. The length of the CDR3 is 16 residues. Trimming took 2 bases from V and 4 from J, leaving 16 bases between them. CDR3 protein: CASSEPFRGSSDTQYF. The DNA of the CDR3 is TGTGCCAGCAGTGAACCTTTTCGGGGGTCTTCAGATACGCAGTATTTT.

This clone was detected a few times. This chain uses TRBV19 with TRBJ2-2; TRBD2 is a possible D gene (6 bases). V dropped 5 bases and J dropped 6 bases, with 10 bases sitting between them. CDR1 and CDR2 (germline): LNHDA, SQIVND (reference sequence). The CDR3 has 13 residues. For the CDR3, the DNA is TGTGCCAGTAGTTCGGGAGCCGCCGGGGAGCTGTTTTTT. Translating gives CASSSGAAGELFF.

The chain is built from TRBV19 and TRBJ2-5, with 8 positions matching TRBD1. Germline V gene sequence: CDR1 LNHDA, CDR2 SQIVND (reference sequence). The ends lost 7 bases at V and 5 bases at J; junction bases unmatched: 12. The CDR3 has 15 amino acids. CDR3 nucleotides: TGTGCCAGTAACCTCGGGACAGGCCATGGGGAGACCCAGTACTTC. The encoded protein is CASNLGTGHGETQYF. Combining the CDR3 with reference TRBV19 and TRBJ2-5 gives the whole variable domain DGGITQSPKYLFRKEGQNVTLSCEQNLNHDAMYWYRQDPGQGLRLIYYSQIVNDFQKGDIAEGYSVSREKKESFPLTVTSAQKNPTAFYLCASNLGTGHGETQYFGPGTRLLVL.

The chain has TRBV7-6 and TRBJ1-3; 8 bases match TRBD1. V lost 3 bases and J lost 0; bases outside the gene matches: 4. Germline CDR1 reads SGHVS; CDR2 reads FNYEAQ. CDR3 size: 16 residues. The CDR3 reads CASSFDRGYSGNTIYF. In nucleotides, the CDR3 is TGTGCCAGCAGCTTCGACAGGGGTTACTCTGGAAACACCATATATTTT.